This TCR beta chain came from a study of T cells in Graves' hyperthyroidism and ophthalmopathy. Study results and caveats: Most clonotypes that expanded in the thyroid above 0.001 also showed up in blood.

Uncontrolled infection, other autoimmune disease, pregnancy or lactation disqualified patients from enrolment. V dropped 1 base and J dropped 4; count of bases not matched to a gene: 5. This CDR3 has 15 residues. Germline V gene lookup returns CDR1 MGHRA and CDR2 YSYEKL. Many counts were recorded for this clonotype. Antigen unknown. The TCR beta CDR3 regions underwent amplification using RNA transcripts as the source. A set of HTBI primers served as the primers for a first-round RT-PCR of the TCR CDR3. TCRdb reanalysed the multiplex PCR reads using MiXCR and keeps one entry per CDR3 protein. The sample shows around 520,000 distinct CDR3 sequences, 13% to 15% of them seen only once.

The receptor was isolated from a woman aged 40 to 50 with Graves' hyperthyroidism. The V and J genes are TRBV4-1 and TRBJ2-7; 9 bases agree with TRBD1. Sequenced input: blood. CDR3 in DNA: TGCGCCAGCAGCCAAGGTGGGACAGGGTTTTACGAGCAGTACTTC. This sequence encodes CASSQGGTGFYEQYF.